Below are 18 T cell receptor beta chains sequenced from a single sample in a study of a mutant IDH1 vaccine in newly diagnosed glioma. Libraries were prepared by immunoSEQ multiplex PCR; TCRdb keeps only in-frame clonotypes and omits some of them. The top ten hold over 4% of the sample, which has about 65,000 clones, roughly 84% seen once. Time point: week 23, last vaccination. Each vaccine dose was 300 ug of mutant IDH1 20-mer peptide, with topical imiquimod. These receptors' targets are unknown. This specimen consisted of PBMCs, obtained from a glioma patient whose treatment included an IDH1 peptide vaccine. These receptor sequences come from a man aged 30 to 39 with glioma.

The rearrangement links TRBV15 to TRBJ1-4; D possibly corresponds to TRBD1 (5 bases). V dropped 6 bases and J dropped 4 bases, with 15 bases sitting between them. The germline V gene encodes CDR1 LNHNV and CDR2 YYDKDF (reference sequence). The CDR3 is made up of 15 amino acids. Here the CDR3 reads CATSGGAGINEKLFF. The CDR3 DNA is TGTGCCACCAGTGGCGGGGCGGGTATTAATGAAAAACTGTTTTTT.

The rearrangement uses TRBV30 and TRBJ1-4; the D gene is possibly TRBD1 (6 bases). Germline V lookup: CDR1 GTSNPN, CDR2 SVGIG (reference sequence). The CDR3 extends over 14 amino acids. With 3 bases removed from V and 1 base from J, the gap between germline ends came to 9 bases. In DNA, the CDR3 is TGTGCCTGGAGCCAGGGGAGAACTAATGAAAAACTGTTTTTT. It encodes CAWSQGRTNEKLFF.

This chain uses TRBV19 with TRBJ2-7; possibly TRBD2 for D (6 bases). Germline CDR1 LNHDA, CDR2 SQIVND (reference sequence). V was shortened by 8 bases and J by 3 bases, with 14 bases between the two germline ends. This CDR3 comprises 13 residues. The CDR3 loop reads CASSFAGNYEQYF. The CDR3 nucleotides read TGTGCCAGTTCTTTTGCGGGAAACTACGAGCAGTACTTC.

This clone showed up just once. The chain has TRBV6-5 and TRBJ1-2, with 7 positions matching TRBD1. The germline V gene encodes CDR1 MNHEY and CDR2 SVGAGI. There are 13 residues in the CDR3. Losses at the gene ends were 6 bases for V and 3 bases for J; bases not matched to a gene: 4. The CDR3 is CASSPTGDYGYTF. The CDR3 nucleotides are TGTGCCAGCAGCCCAACAGGGGACTATGGCTACACCTTC.

The V call is TRBV6-6, the J call TRBJ1-2; TRBD1 agrees at 8 bases. Germline V gene data show CDR1 as MNHNY and CDR2 as SVGAGI (reference sequence). The CDR3 extends over 14 amino acids. V shed 0 bases, J shed 3 bases, and the junction held 0 bases outside the gene matches. CDR3 coding DNA: TGTGCCAGCAGTTACTCGGACAGGGACTATGGCTACACCTTC. Protein product: CASSYSDRDYGYTF.

CDR3 amino acids: CASNKPGPREAFF. DNA of the CDR3: TGTGCCAGCAACAAACCGGGACCGAGGGAAGCTTTCTTT. The chain recombines TRBV7-2 with TRBJ1-1; a weak D match, TRBD1 (5 bases). Per the germline V gene, CDR1 is SGHTA and CDR2 is FQGNSA. Trimming took 7 bases from V and 8 from J, leaving 17 bases between them. The CDR3 length is 13 residues. The full variable domain, rest sourced from reference TRBV7-2 and TRBJ1-1, is GAGVSQSPSNKVTEKGKDVELRCDPISGHTALYWYRQSLGQGLEFLIYFQGNSAPDKSGLPSDRFSAERTGGSVSTLTIQRTQQEDSAVYLCASNKPGPREAFFGQGTRLTVV.

The V call is TRBV2, the J call TRBJ2-5; D is perhaps TRBD1 (5 bases). V was cut by 3 bases and J by 4 bases, with 15 bases left in between. CDR3 length equals 15 residues. Germline V CDR1 and CDR2: SNHLY, FYNNEI. As DNA, the CDR3 is TGTGCCAGCAGTGATGGTAGGGGTACTCGAGAGACCCAGTACTTC. The encoded protein is CASSDGRGTRETQYF. Full variable domain (missing parts from reference TRBV2 and TRBJ2-5): EPEVTQTPSHQVTQMGQEVILRCVPISNHLYFYWYRQILGQKVEFLVSFYNNEISEKSEIFDDQFSVERPDGSNFTLKIRSTKLEDSAMYFCASSDGRGTRETQYFGPGTRLLVL.

This chain links TRBV19 with TRBJ1-1; 7 bases fit TRBD1. The J segment lost 5 bases and the V segment lost 3 bases, leaving 9 bases of the junction unmatched. Looked up from germline, CDR1 is LNHDA and CDR2 is SQIVND (reference sequence). The CDR3 spans 15 residues. CDR3 in amino acids: CASSMGAGGRTEAFF. The CDR3 DNA reads TGTGCCAGTAGTATGGGGGCAGGGGGGCGGACTGAAGCTTTCTTT.

This clone has a single count. The chain couples TRBV7-2 to TRBJ1-2, with D tentatively TRBD1 (5 bases). This CDR3 contains 15 residues. V lost 1 base and J 4 bases, leaving 13 bases between the germline ends. Germline values: CDR1 SGHTA, CDR2 FQGNSA. In DNA form, the CDR3 reads TGTGCCAGCAGCTTAGGAGTCGCCAGGGCCTATGGCTACACCTTC. Translation: CASSLGVARAYGYTF.

The chain uses TRBV18 and TRBJ2-5; D is perhaps TRBD1 or TRBD2 (6 bases each). There are 13 residues in the CDR3. The V and J ends lost 8 bases and 2 bases respectively, with 12 bases between them. Per germline, CDR1 KGHSH and CDR2 LQKENI. CDR3 sequence: CASAQGGQETQYF. CDR3 DNA: TGTGCCAGCGCACAGGGAGGTCAAGAGACCCAGTACTTC.

The V and J genes are TRBV5-1 and TRBJ2-5; TRBD2 agrees at 8 bases. The ends lost 1 base at V and 2 bases at J; junction bases unmatched: 4. The germline gives CDR1 SGHRS, CDR2 YFSETQ. The CDR3 is 15 amino acids. The CDR3 nucleotides are TGCGCCAGCAGCTTGAACGGGGGGGCACAAGAGACCCAGTACTTC. It translates to CASSLNGGAQETQYF. Using reference TRBV5-1 and TRBJ2-5 for the parts outside the CDR3, the full variable domain is KAGVTQTPRYLIKTRGQQVTLSCSPISGHRSVSWYQQTPGQGLQFLFEYFSETQRNKGNFPGRFSGRQFSNSRSEMNVSTLELGDSALYLCASSLNGGAQETQYFGPGTRLLVL.

The genes are TRBV27 and TRBJ1-5; D is undetermined. The V gene's germline CDR1 is MNHEY and CDR2 SMNVEV (reference sequence). V dropped 5 bases and J dropped 1 base, with 9 bases sitting between them. The CDR3 is 14 residues long. The CDR3 DNA reads as TGTGCCAGCAGTCCCGGCCTGAGCAATCAGCCCCAGCATTTT. Amino acids: CASSPGLSNQPQHF.

The chain's CDR3 is CASSAQSGIYTGELFF. Here the CDR3 DNA reads TGTGCCAGCAGCGCACAATCGGGGATTTACACCGGGGAGCTGTTTTTT. The chain carries TRBV7-8 and TRBJ2-2, with D maybe TRBD2 (5 bases). Germline V gene data show CDR1 as SGHVS and CDR2 as FQNEAQ. Between the trimmed V and J ends, which lost 5 bases and 3 bases, there was a span of 16 bases. The CDR3 is made up of 16 amino acids.

The chain recombines TRBV28 with TRBJ2-2; D remains unclear. From germline, CDR1 is MDHEN and CDR2 SYDVKM. This CDR3 is 16 amino acids long. Trimming took off 2 bases at V and 5 bases at J, with 15 bases between the two ends. Here the CDR3 DNA reads TGTGCCAGCAGTTTACGTGAGGCCGTACGGACCGGGGAGCTGTTTTTT. Translated: CASSLREAVRTGELFF.

The chain carries TRBV7-9 and TRBJ2-4, with D possibly TRBD1 on 5 matching bases. CDR1 and CDR2 from the germline V gene are SEHNR and FQNEAQ (reference sequence). The CDR3 is made up of 13 amino acids. V was cut by 5 bases and J by 7 bases, with 12 bases left in between. Written as DNA, the CDR3 is TGTGCCAGCAGCCGTGGGGCAGAGAACATTCAGTACTTC. Translating it yields CASSRGAENIQYF.

The chain is built from TRBV2 and TRBJ2-1; 11 bases are shared with TRBD2. Unmatched junction bases numbered 8, after V lost 1 base and J lost 6 bases. The CDR3 length is 17 residues. Germline V gives CDR1 SNHLY, CDR2 FYNNEI. CDR3 DNA sequence: TGTGCCAGCAGTGAAGATCATGGGACTAGCGGTCGCAATGAGCAGTTCTTC. Its protein is CASSEDHGTSGRNEQFF.

This chain uses TRBV11-2 with TRBJ1-1, with 9 positions matching TRBD1. In germline, CDR1 is SGHAT, CDR2 FQNNGV. J lost 6 bases, V lost 10 bases, and 15 bases had no gene match. The CDR3 is 15 amino acids. CDR3 nucleotide sequence: TGTGCCACCGCCGGGACAGGGCATATGGCGGCTGAAGCTTTCTTT. It specifies CATAGTGHMAAEAFF.

CDR3: CASSPTGATSTDTQYF. The CDR3 DNA follows: TGTGCCAGCTCACCGACAGGGGCCACTAGCACAGATACGCAGTATTTT. The V and J genes are TRBV18 and TRBJ2-3, with 8 bases aligning to TRBD1. Germline V CDR1 and CDR2: KGHSH, LQKENI. Trimming at V came to 3 bases and at J to 0 bases, leaving 5 bases not matched to a gene. This CDR3 has 16 amino acids. Complete variable domain (other parts from reference TRBV18 and TRBJ2-3): NAGVMQNPRHLVRRRGQEARLRCSPMKGHSHVYWYRQLPEEGLKFMVYLQKENIIDESGMPKERFSAEFPKEGPSILRIQQVVRGDSAAYFCASSPTGATSTDTQYFGPGTRLTVL.